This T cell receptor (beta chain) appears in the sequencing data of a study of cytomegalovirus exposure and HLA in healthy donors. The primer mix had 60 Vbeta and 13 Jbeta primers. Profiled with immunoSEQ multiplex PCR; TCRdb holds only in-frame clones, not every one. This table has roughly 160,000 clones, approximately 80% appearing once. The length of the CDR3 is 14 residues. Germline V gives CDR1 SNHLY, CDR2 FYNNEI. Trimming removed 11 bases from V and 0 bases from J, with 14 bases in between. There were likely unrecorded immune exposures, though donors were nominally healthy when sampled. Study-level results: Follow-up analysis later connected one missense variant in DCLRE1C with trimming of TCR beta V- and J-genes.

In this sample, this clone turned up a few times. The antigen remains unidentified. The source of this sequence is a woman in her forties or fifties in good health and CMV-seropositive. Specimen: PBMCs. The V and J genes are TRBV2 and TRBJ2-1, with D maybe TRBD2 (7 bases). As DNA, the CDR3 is TGTGCCGGGGGGGCTGCCAGCTCCTACAATGAGCAGTTCTTC. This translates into CAGGAASSYNEQFF.